The present entry profiles one T cell receptor beta chain with its context. The protocol was immunoSEQ multiplex PCR, while the TCRdb copy is restricted to in-frame clones and leaves out a portion. The sample lists around 290,000 clones, about 93% occurring once. Researchers sorted participants into cohorts using their self-reported clinical history. This sample is part of a study of blood T cell repertoires in COVID-19. The overall study: Samples of COVID-19 (acute and convalescent) were obtained from the United States, Italy and Spain. PBMCs, B-cell-depleted T cells, or T cells provided the cDNA or gDNA that made up the material.

Trimming took 4 bases from V and 0 from J, leaving 14 bases between them. CDR1 SGHNT and CDR2 YYREEE come from the germline V gene (reference sequence). The CDR3 loop spans 16 amino acids. The chain has TRBV5-4 and TRBJ2-1; TRBD1 is a possible D gene (6 bases). The sequenced sample was PBMCs or T cells enriched from blood (not recorded which). The receptor was derived from a woman between 25 and 40 years old who had recovered from COVID-19. CDR3 amino acids: CASSPILQGSYNEQFF. The CDR3 coding sequence is TGTGCCAGCAGCCCTATCCTACAGGGCTCCTACAATGAGCAGTTCTTC.